This TCR beta chain originates from a study of T cells in Graves' hyperthyroidism and ophthalmopathy. Amplification yielded TCR beta CDR3 regions, with RNA transcripts as the source. HTBI primers drove first-round RT-PCR of the TCR CDR3. TCRdb fed the multiplex PCR reads into MiXCR, producing one record per CDR3 protein. The data hold 220,000 or so distinct CDR3 sequences, with roughly 15% observed a single time. The CDR3 loop spans 14 amino acids. V was clipped by 0 bases and J by 6 bases, with 9 bases between them. Germline-derived CDR1 and CDR2 are SGDLS and YYNGEE. This chain links TRBV9 with TRBJ2-2; D is possibly TRBD2 (6 bases). Sequencing was done on a sample of blood. This receptor was obtained from a young woman with Graves' ophthalmopathy. The CDR3 region is CASSVAGGAGELFF. CDR3 DNA sequence: TGTGCCAGCAGCGTAGCCGGAGGGGCCGGGGAGCTGTTTTTT.